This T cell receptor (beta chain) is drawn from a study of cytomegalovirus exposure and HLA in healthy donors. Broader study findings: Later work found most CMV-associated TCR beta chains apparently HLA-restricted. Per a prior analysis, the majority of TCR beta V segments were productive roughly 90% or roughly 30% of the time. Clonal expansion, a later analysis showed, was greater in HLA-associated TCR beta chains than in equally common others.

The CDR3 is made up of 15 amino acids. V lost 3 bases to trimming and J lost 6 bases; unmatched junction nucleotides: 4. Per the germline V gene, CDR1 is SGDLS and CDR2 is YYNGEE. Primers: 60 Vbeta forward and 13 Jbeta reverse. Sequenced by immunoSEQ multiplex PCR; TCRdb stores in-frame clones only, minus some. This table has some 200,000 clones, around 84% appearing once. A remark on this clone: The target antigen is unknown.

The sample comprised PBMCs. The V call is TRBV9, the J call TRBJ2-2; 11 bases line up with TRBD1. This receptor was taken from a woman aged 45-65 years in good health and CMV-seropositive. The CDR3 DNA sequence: TGTGCCAGCAGCGGGGGGACAGGGGGGGCCGGGGAGCTGTTTTTT. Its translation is CASSGGTGGAGELFF.